Below, one T cell receptor (beta chain) is given with its context. This record comes from a study of shared clonotypes between healthy human individuals. Profiling relied on immunoSEQ multiplex PCR, and the TCRdb table lists in-frame clones only, not all of them. The table records 2 million to 2.5 million clones, under 95% of them present only once. Germline loops: CDR1 ENHRY, CDR2 SYGVKD. V was cut by 3 bases and J by 5 bases, with 19 bases left in between. The CDR3 is 16 amino acids. This chain joins TRBV10-3 and TRBJ1-1; perhaps TRBD1 as D (6 bases). This clonotype originated in a man aged 18 to 30 in good health. Some clones in this sample may be carry-over from other donors' samples. The sequenced sample consisted of naive CD4+ T cells from PBMCs. The subset is: CD45RA+ positively selected. The CDR3 region has the DNA TGTGCCATCAGTGATTTCCCGTACAGGGTGTATACTGAAGCTTTCTTT. It encodes CAISDFPYRVYTEAFF.